These T cell receptor beta chains were read from a single sample in a study of T cells after yellow fever vaccination. From the 5' RACE reads, TCRdb called clonotypes with MiXCR, one entry per CDR3 protein. Of hundreds of thousands of distinct CDR3 sequences listed, just over 20% are singletons. Sequencing used PBMCs, obtained more than 20 days after the first yellow fever vaccination. The receptors come from a man between 18 and 29 years old who received the YFV17D yellow fever vaccine. Each CDR3 is given with its conserved first and last residue. The order of the fields is D gene, V gene, J gene, clone size, CDR3 DNA, CDR3 protein. A D gene is named only where the DNA matches it firmly. Rows may omit the clone size; those that give it use once, few, many or a size class.

D: NA
V: TRBV4-2
J: TRBJ2-5
size: many
DNA: TGTGCCAGCAGCCAAGTGACCCTCGCCGAGGCCCAGTACTTC
CDR3: CASSQVTLAEAQYF

D: NA
V: TRBV29-1
J: TRBJ2-2
size: NA
DNA: TGCAGCGTTGTGTTGGGCTCCGGGGAGCTGTTTTTT
CDR3: CSVVLGSGELFF

D: NA
V: TRBV4-3
J: TRBJ2-5
size: NA
DNA: TGCGCCAGCAGCCAAGCCCGGGCCAGAGGTCAAGGGACCCAGTACTTC
CDR3: CASSQARARGQGTQYF

D: NA
V: TRBV18
J: TRBJ1-1
size: few
DNA: TGTGCCAGCTCACCAGAGCGGGGCACTGAAGCTTTCTTT
CDR3: CASSPERGTEAFF

D: NA
V: TRBV5-4
J: TRBJ2-4
size: few
DNA: TGTGCCAGCAGCTTTGCAGGGTCGGTCAAAAACATTCAGTACTTC
CDR3: CASSFAGSVKNIQYF

D: NA
V: TRBV7-7
J: TRBJ2-5
size: few
DNA: TGTGCTACCCAGGCAGATTTTGTCCAAGAGACCCAGTACTTC
CDR3: CATQADFVQETQYF

D: TRBD1
V: TRBV4-1
J: TRBJ2-2
size: NA
DNA: TGCGCCAGCAGCCGGGACAGAGCGAACACCGGGGAGCTGTTTTTT
CDR3: CASSRDRANTGELFF

D: NA
V: TRBV7-2
J: TRBJ2-2
size: NA
DNA: TGTGCCAGCAGCTCCTATTTGGGGGCGAACACCGGGGAGCTGTTTTTT
CDR3: CASSSYLGANTGELFF

D: TRBD1
V: TRBV2
J: TRBJ2-2
size: NA
DNA: TGTGCCAGCAGAGCGACAGGGGGGTCCGGGGAGCTGTTTTTT
CDR3: CASRATGGSGELFF

D: NA
V: TRBV7-8
J: TRBJ1-1
size: few
DNA: TGTGCCAGCAGCCCTACCTACGGTACTGAAGCTTTCTTT
CDR3: CASSPTYGTEAFF

D: TRBD2
V: TRBV11-2
J: TRBJ2-3
size: few
DNA: TGTGCCAGCAGCATCGCGGGGGGCGTTACAGATACGCAGTATTTT
CDR3: CASSIAGGVTDTQYF

D: NA
V: TRBV27
J: TRBJ2-6
size: NA
DNA: TGTGCCAGCAGTTTTGAGGGACTCGGGGCCAACGTCCTGACTTTC
CDR3: CASSFEGLGANVLTF

D: NA
V: TRBV12-3/TRBV12-4
J: TRBJ2-1
size: NA
DNA: TGTGCCAGCAGCAGTTCGGGGACCCTGGAGGGTGAGCAGTTCTTC
CDR3: CASSSSGTLEGEQFF

D: NA
V: TRBV4-3
J: TRBJ1-2
size: many
DNA: TGCGCCAGCAGCCAAGAGGTGACGGTAACTTCCTATGGCTACACCTTC
CDR3: CASSQEVTVTSYGYTF

D: NA
V: TRBV6-1
J: TRBJ1-1
size: few
DNA: TGTGCCAGCAGCATAATAGTCGCCGGGGGAGGCACTGAAGCTTTCTTT
CDR3: CASSIIVAGGGTEAFF

D: NA
V: TRBV7-3
J: TRBJ2-1
size: NA
DNA: TGTGCCAGCAGCTATGACAGCCTTGGAGCCTACAATGAGCAGTTCTTC
CDR3: CASSYDSLGAYNEQFF

D: NA
V: TRBV5-1
J: TRBJ2-1
size: few
DNA: TGCGCCAGCAGCTTGGGAGGGATCAATGAGCAGTTCTTC
CDR3: CASSLGGINEQFF

D: NA
V: TRBV4-3
J: TRBJ1-3
size: few
DNA: TGCGCCAGCAGCCAAGAGGCCCATGGCCCCTCTGGAAACACCATATATTTT
CDR3: CASSQEAHGPSGNTIYF

D: NA
V: TRBV11-2
J: TRBJ2-3
size: few
DNA: TGTGCCAGCAGCTTAGCCGCCCTACGGGGTACGCAGTATTTT
CDR3: CASSLAALRGTQYF

D: NA
V: TRBV4-3
J: TRBJ1-2
size: NA
DNA: TGCGCCAGCAGCCAAATCGCACTCCGTAACTATGGCTACACCTTC
CDR3: CASSQIALRNYGYTF

D: NA
V: TRBV12-3/TRBV12-4
J: TRBJ1-1
size: NA
DNA: TGTGCCAGCAGTTTAGCGGACGGGATTGAAGCTTTCTTT
CDR3: CASSLADGIEAFF

D: NA
V: TRBV2
J: TRBJ1-2
size: few
DNA: TGTGCCAGCAGCGCGCCGGCAACAGGGCCTAACTATGGCTACACCTTC
CDR3: CASSAPATGPNYGYTF

D: TRBD2
V: TRBV11-2
J: TRBJ2-3
size: NA
DNA: TGTGCCAGCAGCTTGGGGCGGGGGGGCCTAGATACGCAGTATTTT
CDR3: CASSLGRGGLDTQYF

D: TRBD2
V: TRBV12-3/TRBV12-4
J: TRBJ2-3
size: once
DNA: TGTGCCAGCAGTCCTATAGCGGGGGGGCCTGAGAATACGCAGTATTTT
CDR3: CASSPIAGGPENTQYF

D: TRBD2
V: TRBV10-3
J: TRBJ2-1
size: NA
DNA: TGTGCCATCAGTGAGTCCGGGGGGAGCTCCTACAATGAGCAGTTCTTC
CDR3: CAISESGGSSYNEQFF

D: NA
V: TRBV19
J: TRBJ2-2
size: few
DNA: TGTGCCAGTAGTATATGGGCCGGACAACGGAACACCGGGGAGCTGTTTTTT
CDR3: CASSIWAGQRNTGELFF

D: TRBD2
V: TRBV7-2
J: TRBJ2-4
size: few
DNA: TGTGCCAGCAGCTCCACTAGCGGGGGGGCGTCGGAAAACATTCAGTACTTC
CDR3: CASSSTSGGASENIQYF

D: NA
V: TRBV5-4
J: TRBJ2-2
size: NA
DNA: TGTGCCAGCAGCTCCGGGAAAGCCTGGAACGGGGAGCTGTTTTTT
CDR3: CASSSGKAWNGELFF

D: NA
V: TRBV9
J: TRBJ2-2
size: NA
DNA: TGTGCCAGCAGCGTAGGGGGGGTGCTTTCTGGAGACGCGAACACCGGGGAGCTGTTTTTT
CDR3: CASSVGGVLSGDANTGELFF

D: NA
V: TRBV12-3/TRBV12-4
J: TRBJ1-3
size: NA
DNA: TGTGCCAGCAGTCCGAACAGGGTCTCTGGAAACACCATATATTTT
CDR3: CASSPNRVSGNTIYF

D: NA
V: TRBV27
J: TRBJ2-1
size: few
DNA: TGTGCCAGCAGTACCAATTACAATGAGCAGTTCTTC
CDR3: CASSTNYNEQFF

D: TRBD1
V: TRBV20-1
J: TRBJ2-5
size: many
DNA: TGCAGTGCCGACAGGGGGCGCGTGTCAGAGACCCAGTACTTC
CDR3: CSADRGRVSETQYF

D: NA
V: TRBV6-5
J: TRBJ1-3
size: many
DNA: TGTGCCAGCAGTTGGAAGGCATACTCTGGAAACACCATATATTTT
CDR3: CASSWKAYSGNTIYF

D: TRBD1
V: TRBV5-1
J: TRBJ2-7
size: NA
DNA: TGCGCCAGCAGCGCGACAGGGTCCTCCTACGAGCAGTACTTC
CDR3: CASSATGSSYEQYF

D: TRBD2
V: TRBV4-1
J: TRBJ2-5
size: NA
DNA: TGCGCCAGCAGCCGAGGAGCGGGGGGAGGTGAGACCCAGTACTTC
CDR3: CASSRGAGGGETQYF